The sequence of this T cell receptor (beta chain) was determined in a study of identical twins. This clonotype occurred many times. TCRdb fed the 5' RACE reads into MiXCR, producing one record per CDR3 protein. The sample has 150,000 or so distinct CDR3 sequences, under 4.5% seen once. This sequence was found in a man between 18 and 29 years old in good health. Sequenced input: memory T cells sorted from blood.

This CDR3 is CASNIRGINQPQHF. DNA of the CDR3: TGTGCCAGCAACATCAGGGGGATAAACCAGCCCCAGCATTTT. The J gene is TRBJ1-5, the V gene TRBV12-3 or TRBV12-4; the match to TRBD1 covers 7 bases. J gave up 7 bases and V 7 bases, and 10 bases lay outside the gene matches. The CDR3 loop spans 14 amino acids.